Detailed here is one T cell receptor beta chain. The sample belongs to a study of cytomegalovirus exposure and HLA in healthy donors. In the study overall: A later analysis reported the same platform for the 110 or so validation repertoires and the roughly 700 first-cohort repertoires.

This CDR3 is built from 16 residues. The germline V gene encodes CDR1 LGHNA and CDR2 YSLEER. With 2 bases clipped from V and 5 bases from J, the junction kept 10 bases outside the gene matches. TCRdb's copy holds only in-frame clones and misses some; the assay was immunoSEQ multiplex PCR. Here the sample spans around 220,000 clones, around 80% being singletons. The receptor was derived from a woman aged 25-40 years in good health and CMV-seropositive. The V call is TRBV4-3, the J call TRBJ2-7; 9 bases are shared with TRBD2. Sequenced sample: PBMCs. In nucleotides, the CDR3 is TGCGCCAGCAGCCAAACCGGGACTAGCCAGGCCCACGAGCAGTACTTC. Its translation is CASSQTGTSQAHEQYF.